The rows below give T cell receptor beta chains drawn from one sample of a study of T-cell memory formation after mild COVID-19. A single record per CDR3 protein comes from TCRdb applying MiXCR to the 5' RACE reads. The sample contains hundreds of thousands of distinct CDR3 sequences, 8% to 10% of which appear only once. Source material: PBMCs or a T cell subset sorted from them (not recorded which). Receptors were obtained from a man aged 18 to 30 who had mild COVID-19 (a few samples of this study predate the infection). Cell type and time point are not known. Both conserved end residues are part of each CDR3.

length: 14; J: TRBJ2-7; V: TRBV7-9; CDR3: CASSLVLTDYEQYF
length: 16; J: TRBJ2-1; V: TRBV7-9; CDR3: CASSLGMGQGYNEQFF
length: 13; J: TRBJ1-3; V: TRBV7-9; CDR3: CASSSAIGNTMYF
length: 18; J: TRBJ2-6; V: TRBV6-5; CDR3: CASSRQPFEFSGANVLTF
length: 14; J: TRBJ2-5; V: TRBV2; CDR3: CASSALGASETQYF
length: 13; J: TRBJ1-1; V: TRBV30; CDR3: CAWIPLLETEAFF
length: 16; J: TRBJ2-3; V: TRBV12-3/TRBV12-4; CDR3: CASSSYSGGNTDTQYF
length: 13; J: TRBJ2-3; V: TRBV6-6; CDR3: CASSFDRGGTQYF
length: 14; J: TRBJ1-6; V: TRBV12-3/TRBV12-4; CDR3: CASRPGLRNSPLHF
length: 17; J: TRBJ2-2; V: TRBV7-2; CDR3: CASSSEELAGGTGELFF
length: 15; J: TRBJ2-1; V: TRBV27; CDR3: CASSLWAASGNEQFF
length: 12; J: TRBJ2-3; V: TRBV7-9; CDR3: CASSVFPDTQYF
length: 16; J: TRBJ2-2; V: TRBV20-1; CDR3: CSARAVLRGEAGELFF
length: 12; J: TRBJ2-7; V: TRBV20-1; CDR3: CSARGLAYEQYF
length: 15; J: TRBJ1-1; V: TRBV5-4; CDR3: CASSPIGGGYTEAFF
length: 13; J: TRBJ1-2; V: TRBV29-1; CDR3: CSVKGGDNYGYTF